The entry that follows covers one TCR beta chain sequence. Antigen unknown. The V gene end was trimmed by 5 bases and the J gene end by 9 bases; junction bases not matched to a gene: 13. The CDR3 runs 16 residues. Germline assignment: CDR1 LNHDA and CDR2 SQIVND (reference sequence). Donors contributed one heparinised blood draw apiece, averaging about 100 mL. These data are taken from a study of beta chain features in type 1 diabetes. Looking at the study overall: Comparable age, gender and cell yields were observed in patients relative to healthy donors. Study results and limitations: For Type 1 diabetes patients, all four CD4+ subsets carried TCRB CDR3s that were moderately but significantly shorter.

Expressed TCRB transcripts were sequenced because the isolated RNA had all been reverse transcribed beforehand. Measured with immunoSEQ multiplex PCR; TCRdb has only the in-frame clones, and not every one. The table includes about 240,000 clones, approximately 14% detected once. The J gene is TRBJ1-5, the V gene TRBV19, with 10 nucleotides matching TRBD1. This TCR came from a man aged 30 to 39 with type 1 diabetes. The sequencing sample was made of naive CD4+ T cells from blood. The CDR3 coding sequence is TGTGCCAGTAGTCCTGAAGACAGGGGGCCCTTACGGCCCCAGCATTTT. Amino acid sequence: CASSPEDRGPLRPQHF.